This TCR beta chain was identified during a study of T cells in localized non-small cell lung cancer. Note on this clone: Its target is not known.

Measured with immunoSEQ multiplex PCR; TCRdb has only the in-frame clones, and not every one. This table holds 23,000 or so clones, roughly 84% found once. Study-wide results and limits: Of the top 100 tumor clones, median around 55 were in adjacent lung, 25 to 35 among its top 100.

Trimming cost V 1 base and J 0 bases, with 21 bases left between them. The germline V gene has CDR1 SGHDN and CDR2 FVKESK. This CDR3 spans 19 amino acids. The clonotype originates from a man between 40 and 75 years old with stage II lung adenocarcinoma. The chain recombines TRBV14 with TRBJ1-1; weak D call: TRBD1 (6 bases). The starting material was PBMCs, obtained before any cancer treatment. Written as DNA, the CDR3 is TGTGCCAGCAGCCAAGCTCGGTGGGGGGCGACGTGGATGAACACTGAAGCTTTCTTT. This translates into CASSQARWGATWMNTEAFF.